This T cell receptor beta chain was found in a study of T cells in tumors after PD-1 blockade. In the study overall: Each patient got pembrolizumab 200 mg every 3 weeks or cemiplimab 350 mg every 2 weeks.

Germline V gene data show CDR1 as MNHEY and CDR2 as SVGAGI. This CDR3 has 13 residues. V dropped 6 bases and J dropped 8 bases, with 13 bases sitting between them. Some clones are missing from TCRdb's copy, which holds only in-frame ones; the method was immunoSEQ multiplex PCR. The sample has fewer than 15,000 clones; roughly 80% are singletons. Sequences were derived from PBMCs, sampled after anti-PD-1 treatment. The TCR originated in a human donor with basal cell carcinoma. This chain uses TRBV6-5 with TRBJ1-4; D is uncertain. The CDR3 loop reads CASRGTQREKLFF. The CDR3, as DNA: TGTGCCAGCAGGGGAACTCAAAGGGAAAAACTGTTTTTT.